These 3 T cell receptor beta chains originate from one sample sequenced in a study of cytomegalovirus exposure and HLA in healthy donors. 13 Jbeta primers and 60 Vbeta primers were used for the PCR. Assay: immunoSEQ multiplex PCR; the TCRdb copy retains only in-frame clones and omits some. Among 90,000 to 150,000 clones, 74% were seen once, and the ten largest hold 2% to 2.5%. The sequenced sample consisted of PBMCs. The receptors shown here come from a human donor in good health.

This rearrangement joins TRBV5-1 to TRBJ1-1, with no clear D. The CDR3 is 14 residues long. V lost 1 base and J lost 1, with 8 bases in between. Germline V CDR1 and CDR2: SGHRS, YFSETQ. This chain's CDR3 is CASSLSGGNTEAFF. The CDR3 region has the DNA TGCGCCAGCAGCTTGTCAGGAGGGAACACTGAAGCTTTCTTT.

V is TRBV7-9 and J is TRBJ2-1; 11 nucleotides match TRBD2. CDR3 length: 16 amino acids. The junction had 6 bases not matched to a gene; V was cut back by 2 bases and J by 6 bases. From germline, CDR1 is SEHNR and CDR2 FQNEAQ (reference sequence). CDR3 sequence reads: CASSLSISGRVNEQFF. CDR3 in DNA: TGTGCCAGCAGCTTATCGATTAGCGGGAGGGTCAATGAGCAGTTCTTC.

The CDR3 region has the DNA TGTGCCAGCAGTTTAGGTTCGGTCCCTGGCGAGCAGTACTTC. Translation gives CASSLGSVPGEQYF. The genes are TRBV27 and TRBJ2-7, with D unclear. The germline V gene encodes CDR1 MNHEY and CDR2 SMNVEV (reference sequence). CDR3 length: 14 residues. Trimming stripped 2 bases from V and 6 bases from J, with 14 bases between.